This TCR beta chain appears in the sequencing data of a study of neoadjuvant anti-PD-1 for oral cavity cancer. V lost 5 bases, J lost 5 bases, and 3 bases stayed unmatched. Germline CDR1 SGHAT, CDR2 FQNNGV. The CDR3 spans 15 residues. The time point here: after neoadjuvant nivolumab, at surgical resection. Stage II-IVA oral cavity squamous cell carcinoma was new and untreated by systemic or radiation therapy. Most tumor samples had about 4.8 ug input DNA in two replicates. Profiled with immunoSEQ multiplex PCR; TCRdb holds only in-frame clones, not every one. The sample holds 25,000 or so clones, around a quarter seen once.

Sequenced here: tumor tissue, sampled after nivolumab (anti-PD-1) treatment. The chain links TRBV11-2 to TRBJ2-1, with 13 nucleotides matching TRBD2. The sequence was collected from a person between 40 and 79 years old with oral cavity squamous cell carcinoma. CDR3 nucleotide sequence: TGTGCCAGCAGCCAAGGGACTAGCGGGGACAATGAGCAGTTCTTC. This codes for CASSQGTSGDNEQFF.